The entry that follows covers one TCR beta chain sequence. It was with a sample-barcoded 5' primer and a J-beta primer mix that a second PCR of roughly 7 to 12 cycles was run. One entry per CDR3 protein results from TCRdb running MiXCR on the 5' RACE reads. Of roughly 830,000 distinct CDR3 sequences in the sample, 60% to 80% were seen once. CDR1 SQVTM and CDR2 ANQGSEA come from the germline V gene. The CDR3 sequence is 15 residues long. V was clipped by 2 bases and J by 6 bases, with 17 bases between them. The data belong to a study of blood T cells in healthy people across ages. The sequence was obtained from a man aged 25 to 45 in good health. This chain links TRBV29-1 with TRBJ2-1; tentative D call: TRBD1 (10 bases). Sequenced: blood. The CDR3 DNA reads TGCAGCGTTGAACTAGCGGGACAGGGGTTCAATGAGCAGTTCTTC. As protein: CSVELAGQGFNEQFF.